These 9 T cell receptor beta chains were all obtained from the same sample, sequenced in a study of Ad26.COV2.S vaccination and SARS-CoV-2 variants. Assay: immunoSEQ multiplex PCR; the TCRdb copy retains only in-frame clones and omits some. This sample yields around 320,000 clones, of which just under 85% are seen a single time; approximately 2.1% belongs to the top ten. The treatment denotes: 15 to 20 received Ad26.COV2.S at low or high dose, single or two shots; 5 received placebo; per-sample allocation not given. The study sampled participants on day 63 after the first vaccine or placebo injection. The specimen was peripheral blood, collected in a trial of Ad26.COV2.S vaccine versus placebo. These TCRs come from a person aged 18 to 59 who received the Ad26.COV2.S COVID-19 vaccine or a placebo.

This sequence joins TRBV19 and TRBJ2-2, with 8 bases matching TRBD2. The CDR3 has 16 amino acids. Looked up from germline, CDR1 is LNHDA and CDR2 is SQIVND (reference sequence). Unmatched junction bases numbered 11, after V lost 7 bases and J lost 4 bases. DNA of the CDR3: TGTGCCAGTACGCAGTTTCATCGGGGGGGCACCGGGGAGCTGTTTTTT. This codes for CASTQFHRGGTGELFF.

The chain combines TRBV10-3 with TRBJ1-3; TRBD1 might be the D (6 bases). Germline CDR1 reads ENHRY; CDR2 reads SYGVKD. V lost 6 bases, J lost 1 base, and 10 bases lay in between. CDR3 size: 14 residues. The CDR3 DNA reads TGTGCCATCAGGAGCGGACAGTCTGGAAACACCATATATTTT. This translates into CAIRSGQSGNTIYF.

The V gene is TRBV6-1, the J gene TRBJ2-1; 7 bases line up with TRBD2. The V gene end was trimmed by 3 bases and the J gene end by 8 bases; junction bases not matched to a gene: 4. CDR1 is MNHNS and CDR2 is SASEGT in the germline V gene. The CDR3 has 13 amino acids. The CDR3, as DNA: TGTGCCAGCAGTGAGCAGGGAGGGCATGAGCAGTTCTTC. Its translation is CASSEQGGHEQFF.

Comment on this clone: One junction end disagrees with the germline gene, perhaps due to a read error. This sequence joins TRBV28 and TRBJ2-7; 8 positions match TRBD1. The germline V gene has CDR1 MDHEN and CDR2 SYDVKM. This CDR3 contains 14 residues. In DNA, the CDR3 is TGTGCCAGCAATACCGGGACAGGCTCCCACGAGCAGTACTTC. This encodes CASNTGTGSHEQYF. The complete variable domain, with remaining parts taken from reference TRBV28 and TRBJ2-7, reads DVKVTQSSRYLVKRTGEKVFLECVQDMDHENMFWYRQDPGLGLRLIYFSYDVKMKEKGDIPEGYSVSREKKERFSLILESASTNQTSMYLCASNTGTGSHEQYFGPGTRLTVT.

The J gene is TRBJ2-2, the V gene TRBV2, with TRBD1 matching 7 bases. CDR1 SNHLY and CDR2 FYNNEI come from the germline V gene. J was trimmed by 7 bases and V by 6 bases; bases with no gene match: 8. This CDR3 comprises 14 residues. CDR3 amino acids: CASRGQSWGGELFF. Here the CDR3 DNA reads TGTGCCAGCAGGGGACAGAGTTGGGGCGGGGAGCTGTTTTTT.

The chain is built from TRBV24-1 and TRBJ2-2, with D unclear. V was trimmed by 3 bases and J by 3 bases, leaving 10 bases between them. Per the germline V gene, CDR1 is KGHDR and CDR2 is SFDVKD. This CDR3 has 15 residues. CDR3: CATSDAAYDTGELFF. The CDR3 region has the DNA TGTGCCACCAGTGATGCGGCTTATGACACCGGGGAGCTGTTTTTT.

The chain joins TRBV7-8 to TRBJ1-1; 7 positions agree with TRBD1. The CDR3 covers 15 residues. The V and J ends lost 6 bases and 3 bases, in that order; junction bases with no gene match: 10. Per the germline V gene, CDR1 is SGHVS and CDR2 is FQNEAQ. In DNA, the CDR3 is TGTGCCAGCAGGGGGGGGACAGCACGAGACACTGAAGCTTTCTTT. It yields the protein CASRGGTARDTEAFF. Using reference TRBV7-8 and TRBJ1-1 for the parts outside the CDR3, the full variable domain is GAGVSQSPRYKVAKRGQDVALRCDPISGHVSLFWYQQALGQGPEFLTYFQNEAQLDKSGLPSDRFFAERPEGSVSTLKIQRTQQEDSAVYLCASRGGTARDTEAFFGQGTRLTVV.

This clone was detected once. This chain links TRBV4-1 with TRBJ2-5; D ambiguous. Germline V lookup: CDR1 MGHRA, CDR2 YSYEKL. V gave up 0 bases and J gave up 7 bases, with 15 bases separating them. The CDR3 length is 15 residues. CDR3 nucleotide sequence: TGCGCCAGCAGCCAAGAGCGTGGGCAGGTTGGGACCCAGTACTTC. This codes for CASSQERGQVGTQYF.

The chain has TRBV7-2 and TRBJ1-6; D gene ambiguous. The CDR3 covers 15 residues. Germline CDR1 and CDR2: SGHTA and FQGNSA. The V end lost 3 bases, the J end lost 6 bases, and 12 bases lay between the germline ends. The DNA of the CDR3 is TGTGCCAGCAGCTTGCACGGTGGCAGTAATTCACCCCTCCACTTT. Translation gives CASSLHGGSNSPLHF.